Listed below are T cell receptor beta chains from one sample, sequenced in a study of blood T cell repertoires in COVID-19. Sequencing used immunoSEQ multiplex PCR; TCRdb keeps in-frame clones, though not all of them. Here the sample spans 100,000 to 120,000 clones, around 90% being singletons. Sequencing was done on a sample of peripheral blood. These receptors were obtained from a woman aged 50 to 65 with acute or convalescent COVID-19. Both conserved end residues are part of each CDR3. Fields, in order: J gene, D gene, V gene, CDR3 protein, CDR3 DNA. D genes are given only for firm matches.

j_gene: TRBJ1-6
d_gene: -
v_gene: TRBV28
CDR3aa: CASSLRGSSNSPLHF
CDR3nt: TGTGCCAGCAGTCTCAGGGGTTCCAGTAATTCACCCCTCCACTTT

j_gene: TRBJ1-6
d_gene: -
v_gene: TRBV18
CDR3aa: CASSPQGNSPLHF
CDR3nt: TGTGCCAGCTCACCGCAGGGGAATTCACCCCTCCACTTT

j_gene: TRBJ1-4
d_gene: TRBD1
v_gene: TRBV19
CDR3aa: CASSIGQGKLFF
CDR3nt: TGTGCCAGTAGTATTGGACAGGGAAAACTGTTTTTT

j_gene: TRBJ2-3
d_gene: -
v_gene: TRBV18
CDR3aa: CASSLGQVPDTQYF
CDR3nt: TGTGCCAGCTCACTGGGGCAGGTACCAGATACGCAGTATTTT

j_gene: TRBJ1-4
d_gene: -
v_gene: TRBV28
CDR3aa: CASSSRGEKLFF
CDR3nt: TGTGCCAGCAGTTCTCGAGGCGAAAAACTGTTTTTT

j_gene: TRBJ2-3
d_gene: TRBD1
v_gene: TRBV11-2
CDR3aa: CASSIGGRDRGYTQYF
CDR3nt: TGTGCCAGCAGCATCGGGGGACGGGACAGGGGGTATACGCAGTATTTT

j_gene: TRBJ1-1
d_gene: -
v_gene: TRBV2
CDR3aa: CASVIQQGTTEAFF
CDR3nt: TGTGCCAGCGTCATACAACAGGGTACCACTGAAGCTTTCTTT

j_gene: TRBJ2-2
d_gene: TRBD2
v_gene: TRBV4-1
CDR3aa: CASSQEMVGTSGTGELFF
CDR3nt: TGCGCCAGCAGCCAAGAGATGGTCGGGACTAGCGGCACCGGGGAGCTGTTTTTT

j_gene: TRBJ2-3
d_gene: -
v_gene: TRBV18
CDR3aa: CASSPTRGARDTQYF
CDR3nt: TGTGCCAGCTCACCAACCCGTGGCGCTAGGGATACGCAGTATTTT

j_gene: TRBJ1-2
d_gene: -
v_gene: TRBV7-2
CDR3aa: CASSPRTDPYYGYTF
CDR3nt: TGTGCCAGCAGCCCCCGGACAGACCCTTACTATGGCTACACCTTC

j_gene: TRBJ1-5
d_gene: -
v_gene: TRBV5-6
CDR3aa: CASSAGRRQPQHF
CDR3nt: TGTGCCAGCAGCGCAGGGAGGAGACAGCCCCAGCATTTT

j_gene: TRBJ1-2
d_gene: TRBD1
v_gene: TRBV29-1
CDR3aa: CSAGDRGNYGYTF
CDR3nt: TGCAGCGCCGGGGACAGGGGGAACTATGGCTACACCTTC

j_gene: TRBJ1-4
d_gene: -
v_gene: TRBV4-3
CDR3aa: CASSQDQQDNEKLFF
CDR3nt: TGCGCCAGCAGCCAAGATCAACAGGATAATGAAAAACTGTTTTTT

j_gene: TRBJ2-1
d_gene: TRBD2
v_gene: TRBV5-6
CDR3aa: CASSTSGGLNEQFF
CDR3nt: TGTGCCAGCAGTACTAGCGGGGGGTTAAATGAGCAGTTCTTC